The rows below give T cell receptor beta chains drawn from one sample of a study of blood T cell repertoires in COVID-19. Here immunoSEQ multiplex PCR was the method, and the copy in TCRdb shows in-frame clones only, minus some. The sample lists some 96,000 clones, roughly 80% occurring once. The sequencing sample was made of peripheral blood. The receptor set was obtained from a human donor in a cohort sampled during active COVID-19. The CDR3 runs from the conserved cysteine through the conserved F or W. The order of the fields is CDR3 protein, CDR3 DNA, V gene, J gene, CDR3 length, clone size, D gene. A D gene is named only where the DNA matches it firmly. Some rows mark clone size as missing; the rest say once, few, many or name a class of expanded clone.

CASLPDPTGLYGYTF	TGTGCCAGCCTCCCGGACCCGACAGGCCTCTATGGCTACACCTTC	TRBV28	TRBJ1-2	15	.	.
CASSVETGLRTF	TGTGCCAGCAGCGTAGAAACAGGGTTGAGAACCTTC	TRBV9	TRBJ1-2	12	.	.
CASSSQTGTLYEQYF	TGTGCCAGCAGTTCCCAGACAGGGACCCTCTACGAGCAGTACTTC	TRBV6-5	TRBJ2-7	15	.	TRBD1
CASSFRARGYNEQFF	TGTGCCAGCAGTTTTCGAGCCAGGGGGTACAATGAGCAGTTCTTC	TRBV28	TRBJ2-1	15	once	TRBD1
CAWSKGTGGYEQYF	TGTGCCTGGAGTAAAGGGACAGGGGGCTACGAGCAGTACTTC	TRBV30	TRBJ2-7	14	.	TRBD1
CASRRQTARGEKLFF	TGTGCCAGCAGGAGACAGACAGCCCGAGGAGAAAAACTGTTTTTT	TRBV28	TRBJ1-4	15	.	.
CASIGRDYYEQYF	TGTGCCAGCATTGGCAGGGACTACTACGAGCAGTACTTC	TRBV6-5	TRBJ2-7	13	.	TRBD2
CASSLGTSEQFF	TGTGCCAGCAGCTTAGGGACTAGTGAGCAGTTCTTC	TRBV7-3	TRBJ2-1	12	few	TRBD2
CASSSTGADGYTF	TGCGCCAGCAGCTCGACAGGGGCGGATGGCTACACCTTC	TRBV5-1	TRBJ1-2	13	.	TRBD1
CASSPDWRTGGNQPQHF	TGTGCCAGCAGCCCTGACTGGCGGACAGGGGGCAATCAGCCCCAGCATTTT	TRBV11-3	TRBJ1-5	17	few	TRBD1
CASSLSGTANTEAFF	TGTGCCAGCAGCTTAAGTGGGACAGCGAACACTGAAGCTTTCTTT	TRBV7-3	TRBJ1-1	15	.	TRBD1
CASSLSGRGSGDTQYF	TGCGCCAGCAGCCTTAGTGGGAGGGGATCGGGAGATACGCAGTATTTT	TRBV4-1	TRBJ2-3	16	.	TRBD2
CASSYQLGQGNRETQYF	TGTGCCAGCAGTTACCAACTGGGACAGGGTAATCGAGAGACCCAGTACTTC	TRBV7-8	TRBJ2-5	17	.	TRBD1
CASSLAVTSGGPDTQYF	TGTGCCAGCAGCTTAGCCGTGACTAGCGGGGGACCGGATACGCAGTATTTT	TRBV7-2	TRBJ2-3	17	once	TRBD2
CASSLTGGTDTQYF	TGTGCCAGCAGCCTGACAGGGGGTACAGATACGCAGTATTTT	TRBV11-2	TRBJ2-3	14	once	TRBD1
CASSQDSASGVLGAKNIQYF	TGCGCCAGCAGCCAAGATAGTGCTAGCGGGGTGCTAGGGGCCAAAAACATTCAGTACTTC	TRBV4-1	TRBJ2-4	20	.	TRBD2
CASSLQGGYEQYF	TGTGCCAGCAGTCTACAGGGCGGCTACGAGCAGTACTTC	TRBV28	TRBJ2-7	13	.	.
CAIRRTGVDTGELFF	TGTGCCATCAGGCGGACAGGGGTCGACACCGGGGAGCTGTTTTTT	TRBV10-3	TRBJ2-2	15	.	TRBD1
CASSLASPRQGYNEQFF	TGCGCCAGCAGCTTGGCCAGCCCCCGACAGGGGTACAATGAGCAGTTCTTC	TRBV5-1	TRBJ2-1	17	few	TRBD1
CASSRTGVYEQYF	TGCGCCAGCAGTCGGACAGGGGTCTACGAGCAGTACTTC	TRBV5-1	TRBJ2-7	13	.	TRBD1
CASSLASGTEAFF	TGTGCCAGCAGCTTAGCGAGTGGCACTGAAGCTTTCTTT	TRBV7-2	TRBJ1-1	13	.	.
CASSYRSSGSGGHASTDTQYF	TGTGCCAGCAGTTATCGCTCCTCTGGTAGCGGGGGGCATGCTAGCACAGATACGCAGTATTTT	TRBV6-2/TRBV6-3	TRBJ2-3	21	.	TRBD2
CASSLAGQGGSPLHF	TGCGCCAGCAGCTTGGCTGGGCAGGGAGGTTCACCCCTCCACTTT	TRBV5-1	TRBJ1-6	15	.	.
CASSQDPPLYGTGGKNEQFF	TGCGCCAGCAGCCAAGATCCTCCCCTCTACGGGACAGGGGGAAAGAATGAGCAGTTCTTC	TRBV4-1	TRBJ2-1	20	.	TRBD1
CASSFSYEQFF	TGTGCCAGCAGCTTTTCGTATGAGCAGTTCTTC	TRBV5-8	TRBJ2-1	11	.	.
CASSMAGGDGYTF	TGCGCCAGCAGCATGGCAGGGGGAGATGGCTACACCTTC	TRBV5-1	TRBJ1-2	13	.	TRBD1
CASSQDRGGYEQYF	TGTGCCAGCAGTCAGGACAGGGGGGGCTACGAGCAGTACTTC	TRBV5-4	TRBJ2-7	14	.	TRBD1
CASSQTDSAGLTQHF	TGTGCCAGCAGCCAAACCGACAGTGCCGGTTTGACCCAGCATTTT	TRBV3-1/TRBV3-2	TRBJ1-5	15	few	.
CASSLAGGDGEKLFF	TGTGCCAGCAGCTTAGCGGGAGGGGACGGGGAAAAACTGTTTTTT	TRBV7-2	TRBJ1-4	15	.	.
CASSVGNGGAVDTQYF	TGTGCCAGCAGCGTAGGAAACGGGGGGGCCGTCGATACGCAGTATTTT	TRBV9	TRBJ2-3	16	.	TRBD2
CASNGQGQSSQPQHF	TGTGCCAGCAATGGGCAGGGGCAAAGTAGTCAGCCCCAGCATTTT	TRBV2	TRBJ1-5	15	.	.
CSVNLGGFDGYTF	TGCAGCGTTAACCTCGGGGGGTTTGATGGCTACACCTTC	TRBV29-1	TRBJ1-2	13	.	.
CASSYRSSGAPNTGELFF	TGTGCCAGCAGTTACAGGAGTAGCGGGGCTCCGAACACCGGGGAGCTGTTTTTT	TRBV6-2/TRBV6-3	TRBJ2-2	18	.	TRBD2
CASSLGQPVGAQYF	TGTGCCAGCAGTCTGGGACAGCCGGTTGGGGCCCAGTACTTC	TRBV27	TRBJ2-5	14	.	TRBD1
CASSLLGTETQYF	TGTGCCAGCAGTTTGTTAGGGACTGAGACCCAGTACTTC	TRBV27	TRBJ2-5	13	.	.
CASSQPRSRGAYEQYF	TGCGCCAGCAGCCAACCTCGTTCCCGGGGGGCCTACGAGCAGTACTTC	TRBV4-3	TRBJ2-7	16	.	TRBD2
CASSSYSGGPGELFF	TGTGCCAGCAGTTCGTATAGCGGGGGACCCGGGGAGCTGTTTTTT	TRBV25-1	TRBJ2-2	15	few	TRBD2
CASTTDRAQPQHF	TGTGCCAGCACCACAGACAGGGCGCAGCCCCAGCATTTT	TRBV6-6	TRBJ1-5	13	.	TRBD1
CASTVTGGLTEAFF	TGTGCCAGTACCGTGACAGGCGGTCTCACTGAAGCTTTCTTT	TRBV19	TRBJ1-1	14	.	.
CASRTGTSGIYEQYF	TGTGCCAGCAGGACCGGGACTAGCGGGATCTACGAGCAGTACTTC	TRBV2	TRBJ2-7	15	.	TRBD2
CASSSTGYQHF	TGTGCCAGCAGTTCTACAGGATACCAGCATTTT	TRBV12-3/TRBV12-4	TRBJ1-5	11	.	.
CASSQDTREQFF	TGTGCCAGCAGCCAAGATACGCGTGAGCAGTTCTTC	TRBV3-1/TRBV3-2	TRBJ2-1	12	few	.
CASSLVRGSGGRLVGNEQFF	TGCGCCAGCAGCTTGGTTCGGGGTAGCGGGGGGCGATTGGTAGGCAATGAGCAGTTCTTC	TRBV5-1	TRBJ2-1	20	.	TRBD2
CASSLAIQRGARDTQYF	TGTGCCAGCAGCTTAGCGATCCAGCGGGGGGCCAGAGATACGCAGTATTTT	TRBV7-6	TRBJ2-3	17	once	TRBD2
CASSYQDRVRTDTQYF	TGTGCCAGCAGTTACCAGGACAGGGTGCGGACAGATACGCAGTATTTT	TRBV6-5	TRBJ2-3	16	.	TRBD1
CASSDRLEGDTQYF	TGTGCCAGCAGTGACCGCTTAGAGGGAGATACGCAGTATTTT	TRBV2	TRBJ2-3	14	.	.
CASSQGGQGAHYGYTF	TGCGCCAGCAGCCAAGGTGGGCAGGGGGCTCACTATGGCTACACCTTC	TRBV4-3	TRBJ1-2	16	.	TRBD1
CASTNRAIYEQYF	TGTGCCAGCACCAACAGGGCTATCTACGAGCAGTACTTC	TRBV6-5	TRBJ2-7	13	.	.
CASGQANTGELFF	TGTGCCAGCGGACAGGCGAACACCGGGGAGCTGTTTTTT	TRBV7-8	TRBJ2-2	13	.	TRBD1
CARTGTSQETQYF	TGTGCCAGAACTGGGACTAGCCAAGAGACCCAGTACTTC	TRBV2	TRBJ2-5	13	.	TRBD2
CASSSGAAYEQYF	TGCGCCAGCAGCTCAGGGGCAGCCTACGAGCAGTACTTC	TRBV5-1	TRBJ2-7	13	.	.
CASSREARNTEAFF	TGTGCCAGCTCCAGAGAGGCGCGGAACACTGAAGCTTTCTTT	TRBV18	TRBJ1-1	14	.	.
CASSQGLGTDTQYF	TGTGCCAGCAGCCAGGGACTAGGCACAGATACGCAGTATTTT	TRBV3-1/TRBV3-2	TRBJ2-3	14	.	TRBD2
CASSPLISSGNTIYF	TGTGCCAGCTCACCGTTAATCAGCTCTGGAAACACCATATATTTT	TRBV18	TRBJ1-3	15	.	.
CASSLPVGRVFF	TGTGCCAGCAGCTTACCGGTCGGGAGGGTGTTTTTT	TRBV7-2	TRBJ1-4	12	.	.
CASSLTRTEAFF	TGTGCCAGCAGCCTCACCCGGACTGAAGCTTTCTTT	TRBV7-9	TRBJ1-1	12	few	.
CASTLLQSNEKLFF	TGTGCCAGCACTTTACTGCAGTCTAATGAAAAACTGTTTTTT	TRBV28	TRBJ1-4	14	.	.
CATSRLAGYEQYF	TGTGCCACTAGCCGACTAGCGGGATACGAGCAGTACTTC	TRBV19	TRBJ2-7	13	.	TRBD2
CASSGTPYGNTIYF	TGTGCCAGCAGCGGGACACCGTATGGAAACACCATATATTTT	TRBV9	TRBJ1-3	14	.	.
CASSLSRGKGGYEQYF	TGTGCCAGCAGCTTAAGCCGCGGTAAGGGCGGGTACGAGCAGTACTTC	TRBV7-8	TRBJ2-7	16	.	.